The 18 T cell receptor beta chains below come from one sample, sequenced in a study of tumor-infiltrating lymphocytes in primary liver carcinoma (dated by TCRdb to 2016 to 2017). These reads were obtained on an Illumina HiSeq 2500. A constant-region primer and ProtoScript II reverse transcriptase were used to reverse-transcribe TCRbeta-specific cDNA from roughly 480 ng total RNA. The TCRbeta libraries were prepared through three rounds of nested multiplex PCR following a slightly modified ARM-PCR procedure. The first two PCR rounds used multiplex TRBV1-TRBV30 forward primers with a Cbeta reverse primer, each for 10 cycles. The public sequencing data were trimmed at Q25 with fastp and processed into clonotypes with MiXCR by TCRdb, which kept only in-frame beta chains. Rows are combined by CDR3 protein, so each entry shows the most common genes and DNA. The sample includes some 190,000 distinct CDR3 sequences, with about 60% observed a single time. The ten largest account for roughly 76% of the sample.

Blood RNA was extracted from unsorted whole blood with TRIzol reagent; germline DNA came from the DNeasy Blood & Tissue kit. The source material was peripheral blood. The source is a man between 40 and 49 years old with primary liver carcinoma and hepatitis B virus infection.

This chain links TRBV6-1 with TRBJ2-3; perhaps TRBD1 as D (6 bases). The CDR3 spans 14 residues. Germline V gene sequence: CDR1 MNHNS, CDR2 SASEGT. Trimming removed 6 bases at V and 0 bases at J, with 10 bases between. CDR3 amino acids: CASSGQWSTDTQYF. CDR3 DNA: TGTGCCAGCAGCGGACAGTGGAGCACAGATACGCAGTATTTT.

The CDR3 loop is CASSLPQNNEQFF. The CDR3 DNA reads as TGTGCCAGCAGTTTACCCCAGAACAATGAGCAGTTCTTC. The chain has TRBV28 and TRBJ2-1; no firm D call. V lost 2 bases and J 5 bases, leaving 7 bases between the germline ends. Germline values: CDR1 MDHEN, CDR2 SYDVKM. This CDR3 has 13 amino acids.

This clonotype was seen only a few times. A much larger clone is a single base away; this may be a read error. J is TRBJ2-7 and V is TRBV11-2, with no clear D. This CDR3 contains 14 residues. Looked up from germline, CDR1 is SGHAT and CDR2 is FQNNGV. This chain's CDR3 is CTSSSLKRTYEQYF. CDR3 nucleotide sequence: TGTACCAGCAGCTCCTTGAAAAGGACCTACGAGCAGTACTTC.

J is TRBJ1-5 and V is TRBV11-2; the D is unclear. Trimming took 3 bases from V and 2 from J, leaving 11 bases between them. The CDR3 loop spans 15 amino acids. The germline CDR1 and CDR2 sequences are SGHAT and FQNNGV. The chain's CDR3 is CASSLVDKGNQPQHF. CDR3 nucleotide sequence: TGTGCCAGCAGCTTGGTCGACAAGGGCAATCAGCCCCAGCATTTT.

The sample holds one count of this clonotype. The CDR3 DNA reads as TGCAGCGTTCAGCAGGGTCCAGGGTCCTACGAGCAGTACTTC. As protein: CSVQQGPGSYEQYF. V is TRBV29-1 and J is TRBJ2-7; possibly TRBD1 for D (5 bases). Trimming stripped 5 bases from V and 1 base from J, with 15 bases between. This CDR3 spans 14 amino acids. Germline CDR1 reads SQVTM; CDR2 reads ANQGSEA.

As concerns this clonotype: The junction differs from germline at one of its ends, possibly a read error. This chain links TRBV11-2 with TRBJ2-3; TRBD2 agrees at 8 bases. Germline CDR1 is SGHAT and CDR2 is FQNNGV. The CDR3 consists of 14 residues. The CDR3 loop reads CASGLGLVSDMQYF. The CDR3 DNA reads as TGTGCCAGCGGCTTGGGACTAGTCTCAGATATGCAGTATTTT.

This clonotype has just a few counts. Just one base apart from a much larger clone, this may be a read error. CDR3 DNA: TGTGCCAGCAGCTTAGGATCCAGGCCCGGCACAGATACGCAGCATTTT. Translating it yields CASSLGSRPGTDTQHF. The chain has TRBV11-2 and TRBJ2-3; D not resolved. The J call may be wrong; the DNA end is better matched by TRBJ1-5. The CDR3 covers 16 residues. Germline V CDR1 and CDR2: SGHAT, FQNNGV.

Note on this clonotype: A read error may produce the germline difference seen at one junction end. The V call is TRBV10-3, the J call TRBJ2-2, with 7 bases identical to TRBD2. Germline V gene data show CDR1 as ENHRY and CDR2 as SYGVKD. This CDR3 region has 16 residues. The DNA for the CDR3 is TGTGCCGTCAGTGTTAGCGGGCGTGGGAACACCGGGGAGCTGTTTTTT. Its protein is CAVSVSGRGNTGELFF.

This clonotype occurred a few times. The chain is built from TRBV6-5 and TRBJ2-2; D might be TRBD2 (5 bases). V was trimmed by 0 bases and J by 2 bases, leaving 13 bases between them. The CDR3 runs 17 residues. CDR1 MNHEY and CDR2 SVGAGI come from the germline V gene. The chain's CDR3 is CASSYSGERINTGELFF. The CDR3 DNA follows: TGTGCCAGCAGTTACTCCGGGGAAAGAATTAACACCGGGGAGCTGTTTTTT.

With respect to this clonotype: The CDR3 does not close with the conserved phenylalanine or tryptophan, likely indicating a read error. V is TRBV6-6 and J is TRBJ2-7; D unresolved. Germline V gene data show CDR1 as MNHNY and CDR2 as SVGAGI (reference sequence). There are 10 residues in the CDR3. CDR3 DNA: TGTTCCAGCAGAGGCTACGAGCAGTACTTA. Translated, it gives CSSRGYEQYL.

This sequence joins TRBV11-2 and TRBJ2-2, with D maybe TRBD2 (5 bases). V was clipped by 2 bases and J by 0 bases, with 10 bases between them. The CDR3 extends over 16 amino acids. The germline gives CDR1 SGHAT, CDR2 FQNNGV. The CDR3 nucleotides are TGTGCCAGCAGCTTAATGAGAGCGGCGAACACCGGGGAGCTGTTTTTT. It codes for CASSLMRAANTGELFF. The full variable domain, its missing parts supplied by reference TRBV11-2 and TRBJ2-2, is EAGVAQSPRYKIIEKRQSVAFWCNPISGHATLYWYQQILGQGPKLLIQFQNNGVVDDSQLPKDRFSAERLKGVDSTLKIQPAKLEDSAVYLCASSLMRAANTGELFFGEGSRLTVL.

This clonotype was counted a few times. It may be a read error: a sequence one base away is much more abundant. This rearrangement joins TRBV11-2 to TRBJ2-1; tentatively, D is TRBD2 (6 bases). Germline CDR1 reads SGHAT; CDR2 reads FQNNGV. The CDR3 has 10 residues. The CDR3 loop reads CVSSDGSHLF. The CDR3 DNA reads TGTGTCAGCAGTGACGGGAGCCACCTCTTC.

The gene calls are TRBV4-1 and TRBJ1-1; TRBD1 might be the D (5 bases). CDR1 MGHRA and CDR2 YSYEKL come from the germline V gene. V dropped 3 bases and J dropped 0 bases, with 17 bases sitting between them. CDR3 length: 17 residues. This CDR3 reads CASSHVPGRSMNTEAFF. The CDR3 bases are TGCGCCAGCAGCCATGTTCCGGGACGGTCCATGAACACTGAAGCTTTCTTT.

This clonotype was detected only a few times. The chain carries TRBV30 and TRBJ2-3; the D is unclear. Trimming pared 6 bases from V and 3 bases from J, leaving 10 bases between. This CDR3 comprises 12 residues. Looked up from germline, CDR1 is GTSNPN and CDR2 is SVGIG (reference sequence). The CDR3 DNA reads as TGTGCCTGCCTGACTGGGACAGATACGCAGTATTTT. Translated, it gives CACLTGTDTQYF.

In its sample, this clonotype was seen once. V gene TRBV6-2 or TRBV6-3 combines with J gene TRBJ2-7; D is undetermined. Germline lookup yields CDR1 MNHEY and CDR2 SVGEGT. The CDR3 runs to 12 residues. V was clipped by 2 bases and J by 7 bases, with 9 bases between them. CDR3 in DNA: TGTGCCAGCAGTTACCTAAGGGAAGAGCAGTACTTC. Translated, it gives CASSYLREEQYF.

This sequence joins TRBV7-8 and TRBJ2-1; 7 bases line up with TRBD2. This CDR3 is 14 amino acids long. With V trimmed by 2 bases and J by 8 bases, 6 bases remained unmatched. Germline V CDR1 and CDR2: SGHVS, FQNEAQ. CDR3 in amino acids: CASSLLAEGDEQFF. As DNA, the CDR3 is TGTGCCAGCAGCTTACTAGCGGAGGGTGATGAGCAGTTCTTC.

This clonotype was counted a few times. V usage is TRBV4-1 and J usage is TRBJ2-3; possible D gene TRBD1, 6 bases. V dropped 1 base and J dropped 5 bases, with 13 bases sitting between them. Germline values: CDR1 MGHRA, CDR2 YSYEKL. This CDR3 is built from 15 residues. Here the CDR3 reads CASSQVAGVKDTQYF. Written as DNA, the CDR3 is TGCGCCAGCAGCCAAGTAGCAGGGGTGAAAGATACGCAGTATTTT.

This clonotype was counted a few times. The chain couples TRBV5-6 to TRBJ2-7, with no clear D. V lost 1 base and J 2 bases, leaving 13 bases between the germline ends. Germline V lookup: CDR1 SGHDT, CDR2 YYEEEE. The CDR3 sequence is 15 residues long. The CDR3 nucleotides are TGTGCCAGCAGCTTGCGCTCGCCCACCGCCTACGAGCAGTACTTC. This sequence encodes CASSLRSPTAYEQYF.